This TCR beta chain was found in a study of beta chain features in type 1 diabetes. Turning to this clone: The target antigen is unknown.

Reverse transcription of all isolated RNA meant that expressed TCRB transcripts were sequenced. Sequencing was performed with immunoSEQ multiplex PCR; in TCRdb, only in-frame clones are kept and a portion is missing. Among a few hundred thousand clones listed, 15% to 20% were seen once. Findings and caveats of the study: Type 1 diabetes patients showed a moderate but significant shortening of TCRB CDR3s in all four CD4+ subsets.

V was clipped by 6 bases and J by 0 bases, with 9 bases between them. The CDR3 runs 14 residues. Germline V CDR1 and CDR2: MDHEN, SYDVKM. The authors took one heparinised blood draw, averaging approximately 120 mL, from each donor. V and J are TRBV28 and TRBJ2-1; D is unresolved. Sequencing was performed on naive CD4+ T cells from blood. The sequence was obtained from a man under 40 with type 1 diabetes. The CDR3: CASRLEPSYNEQFF. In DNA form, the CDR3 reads TGTGCCAGCAGATTGGAACCCTCCTACAATGAGCAGTTCTTC. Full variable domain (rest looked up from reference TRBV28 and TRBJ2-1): DVKVTQSSRYLVKRTGEKVFLECVQDMDHENMFWYRQDPGLGLRLIYFSYDVKMKEKGDIPEGYSVSREKKERFSLILESASTNQTSMYLCASRLEPSYNEQFFGPGTRLTVL.